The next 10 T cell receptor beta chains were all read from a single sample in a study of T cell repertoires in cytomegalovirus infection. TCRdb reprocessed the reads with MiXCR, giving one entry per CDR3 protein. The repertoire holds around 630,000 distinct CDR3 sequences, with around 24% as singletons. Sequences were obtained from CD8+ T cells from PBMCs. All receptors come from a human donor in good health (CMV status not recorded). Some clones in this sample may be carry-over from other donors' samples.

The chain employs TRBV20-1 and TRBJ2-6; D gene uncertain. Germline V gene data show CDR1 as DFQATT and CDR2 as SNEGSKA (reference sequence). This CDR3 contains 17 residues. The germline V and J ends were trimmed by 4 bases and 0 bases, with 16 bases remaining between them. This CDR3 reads CSATPAAVYSGANVLTF. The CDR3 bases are TGCAGTGCTACCCCTGCGGCAGTTTACTCTGGGGCCAACGTCCTGACTTTC.

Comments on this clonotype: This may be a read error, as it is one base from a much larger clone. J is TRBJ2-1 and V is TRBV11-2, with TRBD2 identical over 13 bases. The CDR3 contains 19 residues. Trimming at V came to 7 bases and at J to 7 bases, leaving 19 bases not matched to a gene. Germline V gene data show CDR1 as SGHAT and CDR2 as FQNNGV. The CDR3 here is CASNPLMGLAGPLRNEQFF. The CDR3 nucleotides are TGTGCCAGCAACCCTCTGATGGGACTAGCGGGGCCCTTGAGGAATGAGCAGTTCTTC.

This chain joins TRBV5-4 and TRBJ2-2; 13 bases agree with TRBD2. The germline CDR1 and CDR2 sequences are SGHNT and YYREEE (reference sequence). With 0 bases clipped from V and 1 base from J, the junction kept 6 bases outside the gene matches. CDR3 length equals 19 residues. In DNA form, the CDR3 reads TGTGCCAGCAGCTTGGGAGGGACTAGCGGGATCGTGAACACCGGGGAGCTGTTTTTT. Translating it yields CASSLGGTSGIVNTGELFF. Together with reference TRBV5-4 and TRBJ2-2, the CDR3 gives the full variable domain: ETGVTQSPTHLIKTRGQQVTLRCSSQSGHNTVSWYQQALGQGPQFIFQYYREEENGRGNFPPRFSGLQFPNYSSELNVNALELDDSALYLCASSLGGTSGIVNTGELFFGEGSRLTVL.

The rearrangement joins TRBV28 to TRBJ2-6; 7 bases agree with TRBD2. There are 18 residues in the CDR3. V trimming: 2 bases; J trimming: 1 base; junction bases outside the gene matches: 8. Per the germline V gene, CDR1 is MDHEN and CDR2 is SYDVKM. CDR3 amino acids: CASSLGVPGGSGANVLTF. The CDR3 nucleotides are TGTGCCAGCAGTTTAGGAGTCCCGGGAGGATCTGGGGCCAACGTCCTGACTTTC.

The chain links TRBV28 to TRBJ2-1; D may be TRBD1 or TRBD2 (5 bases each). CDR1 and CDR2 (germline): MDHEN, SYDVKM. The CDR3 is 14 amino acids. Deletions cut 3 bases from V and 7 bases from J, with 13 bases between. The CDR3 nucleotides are TGTGCCAGCAGTTTGCCGGGTGAGGGGAATGAGCAGTTCTTC. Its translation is CASSLPGEGNEQFF.

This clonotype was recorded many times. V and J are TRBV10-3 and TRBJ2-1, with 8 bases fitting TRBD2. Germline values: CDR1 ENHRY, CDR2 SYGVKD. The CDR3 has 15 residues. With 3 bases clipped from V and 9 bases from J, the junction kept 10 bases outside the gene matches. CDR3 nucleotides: TGTGCCATCAGTGACCTGGGTAGCGGGGCTGGTGAGCAGTTCTTC. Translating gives CAISDLGSGAGEQFF.

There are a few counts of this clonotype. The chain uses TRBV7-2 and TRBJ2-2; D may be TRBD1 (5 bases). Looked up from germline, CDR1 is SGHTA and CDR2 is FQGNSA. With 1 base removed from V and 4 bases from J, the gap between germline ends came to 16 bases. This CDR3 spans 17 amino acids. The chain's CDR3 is CASSLDVSGWVTGELFF. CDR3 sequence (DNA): TGTGCCAGCAGCTTAGATGTTTCAGGGTGGGTCACCGGGGAGCTGTTTTTT.

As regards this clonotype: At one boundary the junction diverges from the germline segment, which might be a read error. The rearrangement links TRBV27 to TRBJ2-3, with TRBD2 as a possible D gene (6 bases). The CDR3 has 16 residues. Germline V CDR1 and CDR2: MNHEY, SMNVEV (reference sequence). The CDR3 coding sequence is TGTGCAAGCAGTACGGGACTCTACCTTCGCACAGATACGCAGTATTTT. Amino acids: CASSTGLYLRTDTQYF.

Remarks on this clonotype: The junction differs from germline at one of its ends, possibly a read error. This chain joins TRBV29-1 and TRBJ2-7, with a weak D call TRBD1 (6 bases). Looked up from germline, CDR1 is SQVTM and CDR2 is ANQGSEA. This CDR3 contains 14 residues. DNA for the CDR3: TGCAGCGTCGAAGACAGGCGAAATTCCTACGAGCAGTACTTC. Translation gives CSVEDRRNSYEQYF.

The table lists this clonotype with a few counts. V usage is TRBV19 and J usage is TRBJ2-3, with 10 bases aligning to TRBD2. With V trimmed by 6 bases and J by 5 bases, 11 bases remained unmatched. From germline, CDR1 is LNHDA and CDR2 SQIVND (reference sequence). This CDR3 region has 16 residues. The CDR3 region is CASRLVAGGDEDTQYF. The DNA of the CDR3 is TGTGCCAGTAGACTAGTAGCGGGGGGAGACGAAGATACGCAGTATTTT.